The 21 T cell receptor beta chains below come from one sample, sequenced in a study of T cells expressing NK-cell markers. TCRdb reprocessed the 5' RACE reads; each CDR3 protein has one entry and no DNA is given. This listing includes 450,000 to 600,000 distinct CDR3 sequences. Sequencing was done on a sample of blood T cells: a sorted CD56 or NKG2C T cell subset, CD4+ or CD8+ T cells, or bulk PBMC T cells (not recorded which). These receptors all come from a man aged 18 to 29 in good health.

The CDR3 sequence: CASKGFNEQFF. The chain links TRBV27 to TRBJ2-1. The CDR3 is made up of 11 amino acids. CDR1 and CDR2 (germline): MNHEY, SMNVEV (reference sequence).

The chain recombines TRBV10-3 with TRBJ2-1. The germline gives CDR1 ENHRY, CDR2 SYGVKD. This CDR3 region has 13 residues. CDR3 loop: CAINGESYNEQFF.

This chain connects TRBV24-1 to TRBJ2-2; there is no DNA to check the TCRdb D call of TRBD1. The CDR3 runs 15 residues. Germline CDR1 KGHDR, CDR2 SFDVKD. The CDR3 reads CATSLTGQYTGELFF.

This CDR3 reads CASSLGPGTGELFF. The chain joins TRBV7-7 to TRBJ2-2; lacking DNA, the TRBD1 call made by TCRdb goes unchecked. CDR3 length: 14 amino acids. Germline lookup yields CDR1 SSHAT and CDR2 FNYEAQ (reference sequence).

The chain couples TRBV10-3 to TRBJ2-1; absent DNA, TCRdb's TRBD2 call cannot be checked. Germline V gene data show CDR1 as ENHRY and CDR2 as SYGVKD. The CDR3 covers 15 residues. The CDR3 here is CATREVAGQSNEQFF.

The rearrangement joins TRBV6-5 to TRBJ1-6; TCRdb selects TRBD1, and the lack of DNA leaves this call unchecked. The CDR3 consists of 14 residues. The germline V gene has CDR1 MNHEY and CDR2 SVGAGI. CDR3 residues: CASNPGQGNSPLHF.

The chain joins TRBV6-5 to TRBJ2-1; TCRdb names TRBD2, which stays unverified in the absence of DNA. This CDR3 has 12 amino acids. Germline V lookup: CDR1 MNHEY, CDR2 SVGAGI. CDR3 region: CASSMRDSEQFF.

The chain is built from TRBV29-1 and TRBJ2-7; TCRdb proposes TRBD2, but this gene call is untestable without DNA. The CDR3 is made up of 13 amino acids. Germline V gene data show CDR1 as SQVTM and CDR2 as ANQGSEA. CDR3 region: CSVCGREDYEQYF.

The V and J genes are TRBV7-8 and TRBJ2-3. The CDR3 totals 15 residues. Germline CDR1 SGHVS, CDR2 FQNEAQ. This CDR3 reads CASSLSFQAADTQYF.

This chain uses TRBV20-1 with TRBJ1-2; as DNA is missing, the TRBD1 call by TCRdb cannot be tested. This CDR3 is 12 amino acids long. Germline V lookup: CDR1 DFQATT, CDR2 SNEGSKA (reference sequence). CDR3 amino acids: CSAPLGLYGYTF.

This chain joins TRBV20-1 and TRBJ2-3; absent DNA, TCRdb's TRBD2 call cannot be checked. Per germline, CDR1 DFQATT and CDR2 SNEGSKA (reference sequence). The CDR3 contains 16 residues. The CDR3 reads CSARDPLRVSTDTQYF.

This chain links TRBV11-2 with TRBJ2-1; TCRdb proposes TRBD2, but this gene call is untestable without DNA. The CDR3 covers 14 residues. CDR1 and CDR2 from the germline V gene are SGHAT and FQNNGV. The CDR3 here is CASSLLSGRDEQFF.

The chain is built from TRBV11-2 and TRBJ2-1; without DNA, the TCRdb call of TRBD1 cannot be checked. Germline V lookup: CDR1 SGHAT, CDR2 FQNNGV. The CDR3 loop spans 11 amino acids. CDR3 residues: CATLGRGEQFF.

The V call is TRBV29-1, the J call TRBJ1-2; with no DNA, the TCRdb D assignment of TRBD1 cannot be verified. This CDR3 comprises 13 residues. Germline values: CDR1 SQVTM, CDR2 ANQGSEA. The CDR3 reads CSVETATNYGYTF.

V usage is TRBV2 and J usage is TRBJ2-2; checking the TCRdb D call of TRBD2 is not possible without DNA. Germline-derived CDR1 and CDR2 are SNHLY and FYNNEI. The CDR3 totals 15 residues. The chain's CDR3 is CASIGRERVSGELFF.

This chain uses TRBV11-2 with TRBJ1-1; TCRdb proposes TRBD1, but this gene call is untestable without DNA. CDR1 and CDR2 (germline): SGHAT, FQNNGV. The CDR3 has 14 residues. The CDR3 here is CASRPRDGNTEAFF. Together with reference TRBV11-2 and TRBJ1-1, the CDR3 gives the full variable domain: EAGVAQSPRYKIIEKRQSVAFWCNPISGHATLYWYQQILGQGPKLLIQFQNNGVVDDSQLPKDRFSAERLKGVDSTLKIQPAKLEDSAVYLCASRPRDGNTEAFFGQGTRLTVV.

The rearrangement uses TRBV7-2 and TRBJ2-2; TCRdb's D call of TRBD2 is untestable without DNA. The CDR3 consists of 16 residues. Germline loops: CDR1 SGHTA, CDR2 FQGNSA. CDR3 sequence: CASSLGGGVHTGELFF. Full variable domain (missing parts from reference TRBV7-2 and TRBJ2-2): GAGVSQSPSNKVTEKGKDVELRCDPISGHTALYWYRQSLGQGLEFLIYFQGNSAPDKSGLPSDRFSAERTGGSVSTLTIQRTQQEDSAVYLCASSLGGGVHTGELFFGEGSRLTVL.

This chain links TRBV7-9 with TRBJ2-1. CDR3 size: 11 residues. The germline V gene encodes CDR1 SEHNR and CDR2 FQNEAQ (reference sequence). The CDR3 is CASSLAGSQFF.

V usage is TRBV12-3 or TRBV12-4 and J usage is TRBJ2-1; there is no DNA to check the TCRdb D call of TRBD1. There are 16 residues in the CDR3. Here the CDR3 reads CASSFRGQGSYNEQFF.

CDR3 amino acids: CAAARGLDQPQHF. The chain employs TRBV6-1 and TRBJ1-5; the D gene TCRdb calls, TRBD1, cannot be checked with no DNA. The CDR3 spans 13 residues. CDR1 is MNHNS and CDR2 is SASEGT in the germline V gene.

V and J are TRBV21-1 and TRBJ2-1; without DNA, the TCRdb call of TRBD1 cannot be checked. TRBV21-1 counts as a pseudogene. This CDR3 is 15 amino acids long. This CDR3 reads CASSTRIGPYNEQFF.